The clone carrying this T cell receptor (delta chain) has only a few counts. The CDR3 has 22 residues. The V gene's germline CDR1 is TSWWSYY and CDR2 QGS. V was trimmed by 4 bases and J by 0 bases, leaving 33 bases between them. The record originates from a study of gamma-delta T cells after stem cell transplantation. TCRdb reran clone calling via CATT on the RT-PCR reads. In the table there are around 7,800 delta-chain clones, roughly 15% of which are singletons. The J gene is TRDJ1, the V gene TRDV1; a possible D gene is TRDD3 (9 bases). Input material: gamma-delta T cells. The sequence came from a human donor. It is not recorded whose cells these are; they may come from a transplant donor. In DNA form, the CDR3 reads TGTGCTCTTGGGGGTATTTTCTTCCTACGTACTGGGGGAGCTTTGTACACCGATAAACTCATCTTT. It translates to CALGGIFFLRTGGALYTDKLIF.